This T cell receptor (beta chain) emerged from a study of CD8 T cells in ankylosing spondylitis. Findings and limits, study-wide: Peripheral blood samples showed relatively rare disease-linked clones, and these clones were CD8+. In the blood and synovial fluid of reactive arthritis, some motif variants had been previously reported. According to the report, clones linked to the disease were significantly enriched in matched synovial fluid samples taken from ankylosing spondylitis patients. Typical of ankylosing spondylitis blood, it appeared, was a TCR beta motif of fewer than 10 highly homologous variants.

V was pared by 4 bases and J by 3 bases, with 16 bases between. Germline loops: CDR1 KGHSH, CDR2 LQKENI. The CDR3 spans 16 residues. To note about this clonotype: Its matching antigen is unknown.

5'-RACE, quantitative and with molecular barcodes, yielded the TCR beta libraries. TCRdb passed the 5' RACE reads through MiXCR, listing each CDR3 protein once. Among about 330,000 distinct CDR3 sequences listed, 7% to 9% were seen once. The receptor's source is a male donor with ankylosing spondylitis. The specimen was blood, either unsorted or a sorted T cell fraction (not recorded which). This chain links TRBV18 with TRBJ2-4; tentative D call: TRBD1 (5 bases). The CDR3 sequence: CASSHDGHPGKNIQYF. In nucleotides, the CDR3 is TGTGCCAGCTCACACGACGGACACCCGGGCAAAAACATTCAGTACTTC.